The T cell receptor (beta chain) described here comes from a study of blood T cells in healthy people across ages. Findings and limits, study-wide: PBMCs went unsorted, and a conclusive naive versus antigen-experienced comparison was therefore prevented.

PCR was performed a second time for about 7 to 11 cycles using a sample-barcoded 5' primer and a J-beta primer mix. A 12-random-nucleotide template-switch adaptor tagged each cDNA molecule. TCRdb called the 5' RACE reads again in MiXCR, with one record for every CDR3 protein. The sample holds about 800,000 distinct CDR3 sequences, about 25% seen once. CDR1 is SGHTA and CDR2 is FQGNSA in the germline V gene. This CDR3 has 15 residues. V lost 5 bases and J 6 bases, leaving 17 bases between the germline ends. This clonotype was seen a handful of times. What it binds is unknown. Per sample, a minimum of 6.5 million PBMCs were isolated. The same data also contributed to another study, on T cells of mothers and their children. Per that study: The study found thymic selection shapes TCR recombination output similarly in related and unrelated pairs.

This receptor was taken from a boy under 18 in good health. Sequenced input: blood. The rearrangement links TRBV7-2 to TRBJ2-1; D is possibly TRBD2 (5 bases). The CDR3 DNA follows: TGTGCCAGCAGCCTACGGGCTAGCCTCGGCAATGAGCAGTTCTTC. Residues: CASSLRASLGNEQFF.